These 15 T cell receptor beta chains were sequenced from one sample in a study of T cells after yellow fever vaccination. TCRdb independently ran MiXCR on the 5' RACE reads; one entry per CDR3 protein. The sample lists some 350,000 distinct CDR3 sequences, 6.2% occurring once. The sample was PBMCs, taken 5 days after the yellow fever booster vaccination. These receptors all stem from a man younger than 45 who received the YFV17D yellow fever vaccine.

This clonotype came up many times. CDR3 loop: CSASILADSNQPQHF. As DNA, the CDR3 is TGCAGTGCTAGTATCCTAGCAGATAGCAATCAGCCCCAGCATTTT. V gene TRBV20-1 combines with J gene TRBJ1-5; D is undetermined. V dropped 3 bases and J dropped 0 bases, with 12 bases sitting between them. The CDR3 spans 15 residues. Germline V gives CDR1 DFQATT, CDR2 SNEGSKA (reference sequence).

This clonotype showed up many times. The chain couples TRBV28 to TRBJ2-1; D possibly corresponds to TRBD2 (5 bases). This CDR3 is 15 amino acids long. Per the germline V gene, CDR1 is MDHEN and CDR2 is SYDVKM. The V end lost 3 bases, the J end lost 4 bases, and 13 bases lay between the germline ends. The chain's CDR3 is CASSLDGNTYNEQFF. The CDR3 nucleotides are TGTGCCAGCAGTTTGGACGGGAACACATACAATGAGCAGTTCTTC.

The chain recombines TRBV18 with TRBJ2-3, with 7 bases lining up with TRBD1. This CDR3 has 13 residues. The ends lost 7 bases at V and 4 bases at J; junction bases unmatched: 5. Germline V gives CDR1 KGHSH, CDR2 LQKENI. The CDR3 nucleotides are TGTGCCAGCTTCCGGGACAGTGCAGATACGCAGTATTTT. This codes for CASFRDSADTQYF.

This clonotype was detected a few times. This rearrangement joins TRBV29-1 to TRBJ2-7, with TRBD2 matching 14 bases. The V gene end was trimmed by 7 bases and the J gene end by 5 bases; junction bases not matched to a gene: 4. This CDR3 comprises 13 residues. Germline V lookup: CDR1 SQVTM, CDR2 ANQGSEA. This chain's CDR3 is CSAGTSGRDEQYF. The CDR3 DNA is TGCAGCGCTGGGACTAGCGGGAGAGACGAGCAGTACTTC.

This clonotype has a handful of counts. The chain links TRBV9 to TRBJ2-7; unclear D gene. Germline-derived CDR1 and CDR2 are SGDLS and YYNGEE. V was trimmed by 6 bases and J by 3 bases, leaving 13 bases between them. This CDR3 region has 13 residues. The CDR3 spells CASNKRLHYEQYF. The CDR3 bases are TGTGCCAGCAACAAGCGCCTGCACTACGAGCAGTACTTC.

This clonotype was seen many times. The rearrangement links TRBV19 to TRBJ2-3, with 8 bases aligning to TRBD1. CDR3 length: 16 amino acids. Unmatched junction bases numbered 11, after V lost 6 bases and J lost 3 bases. In germline, CDR1 is LNHDA, CDR2 SQIVND (reference sequence). The CDR3 DNA follows: TGTGCCAGTAGACCCAGCGACAGGGGCCTTACAGATACGCAGTATTTT. This sequence encodes CASRPSDRGLTDTQYF.

This chain joins TRBV12-3 or TRBV12-4 and TRBJ2-7, with 10 bases identical to TRBD1. The J segment lost 3 bases and the V segment lost 5 bases, leaving 16 bases of the junction unmatched. This CDR3 region has 18 residues. The chain's CDR3 is CASSRTPVSTGGFYEQYF. DNA of the CDR3: TGTGCCAGCAGTCGTACGCCAGTATCGACAGGGGGCTTCTACGAGCAGTACTTC.

This clonotype appeared many times. The rearrangement links TRBV5-1 to TRBJ2-3; D remains unclear. This CDR3 has 14 residues. Trimming pared 7 bases from V and 2 bases from J, leaving 14 bases between. Germline V gives CDR1 SGHRS, CDR2 YFSETQ. The CDR3: CASGSSPHTDTQYF. The CDR3 DNA reads TGCGCCAGCGGTTCCTCTCCCCACACAGATACGCAGTATTTT.

This clonotype was seen many times. The chain combines TRBV12-3 or TRBV12-4 with TRBJ2-1; 11 nucleotides line up with TRBD2. J gave up 10 bases and V 5 bases, and 10 bases lay outside the gene matches. CDR3 length: 15 residues. CDR3 nucleotide sequence: TGTGCCAGCAGTCCAGCTAGCGGGAGGTTTCGAGAGCAGTTCTTC. It is translated as CASSPASGRFREQFF.

In this sample, this clonotype turned up many times. The rearrangement joins TRBV7-9 to TRBJ2-3, with 10 bases lining up with TRBD1. The CDR3 runs 16 residues. Per germline, CDR1 SEHNR and CDR2 FQNEAQ (reference sequence). The trim removed 4 bases at V and 5 bases at J, leaving 9 bases unmatched. The CDR3 DNA reads as TGTGCCAGCAGCTCCAGGGGACAGGGGATGTTAGATACGCAGTATTTT. Amino acid sequence: CASSSRGQGMLDTQYF.

The chain joins TRBV5-6 to TRBJ2-7; the D gene is possibly TRBD2 (6 bases). The germline V gene encodes CDR1 SGHDT and CDR2 YYEEEE. This CDR3 region has 14 residues. V dropped 4 bases and J dropped 3 bases, with 14 bases sitting between them. CDR3 DNA sequence: TGTGCCAGCAGCCTACTTCCGGGGGTCTACGAGCAGTACTTC. It codes for CASSLLPGVYEQYF. Combining the CDR3 with reference TRBV5-6 and TRBJ2-7 gives the whole variable domain DAGVTQSPTHLIKTRGQQVTLRCSPKSGHDTVSWYQQALGQGPQFIFQYYEEEERQRGNFPDRFSGHQFPNYSSELNVNALLLGDSALYLCASSLLPGVYEQYFGPGTRLTVT.

This clonotype was recorded a few times. The chain uses TRBV28 and TRBJ2-1; 9 bases map to TRBD2. Germline values: CDR1 MDHEN, CDR2 SYDVKM. This CDR3 contains 17 residues. Trimming at V came to 4 bases and at J to 7 bases, leaving 14 bases not matched to a gene. This chain's CDR3 is CASSYSPASGIGNEQFF. CDR3 sequence (DNA): TGTGCCAGCAGTTACTCCCCCGCTAGCGGGATTGGGAATGAGCAGTTCTTC.

This clonotype has just a few counts. CDR3 coding DNA: TGTGCCAGTAGTACCGCCCGAGGGGTGAACACTGAAGCTTTCTTT. This sequence encodes CASSTARGVNTEAFF. This chain links TRBV19 with TRBJ1-1, with D possibly matching TRBD1 (5 bases). This CDR3 has 15 residues. The germline V and J ends were trimmed by 4 bases and 0 bases, with 12 bases remaining between them. Germline values: CDR1 LNHDA, CDR2 SQIVND (reference sequence).

This clonotype has only a few counts. The chain employs TRBV5-1 and TRBJ2-5; TRBD2 aligns across 7 bases. V gave up 5 bases and J gave up 10 bases; unmatched junction bases: 17. The CDR3 covers 15 residues. Germline V gives CDR1 SGHRS, CDR2 YFSETQ. CDR3: CASRVGAGTTVGQYF. CDR3 nucleotides: TGCGCCAGCAGGGTTGGAGCCGGGACTACGGTGGGCCAGTACTTC.

This clonotype has ten or more counts. The chain employs TRBV5-5 and TRBJ2-7; 11 bases map to TRBD1. Germline assignment: CDR1 SGHKS and CDR2 YYEKEE (reference sequence). The CDR3 loop spans 14 amino acids. Germline trimming cut 5 bases from V and 2 bases from J; bases unmatched to any gene: 3. The CDR3 DNA reads as TGTGCCAGCAGGCCGGGACAGGGGGCCTACGAGCAGTACTTC. This codes for CASRPGQGAYEQYF.